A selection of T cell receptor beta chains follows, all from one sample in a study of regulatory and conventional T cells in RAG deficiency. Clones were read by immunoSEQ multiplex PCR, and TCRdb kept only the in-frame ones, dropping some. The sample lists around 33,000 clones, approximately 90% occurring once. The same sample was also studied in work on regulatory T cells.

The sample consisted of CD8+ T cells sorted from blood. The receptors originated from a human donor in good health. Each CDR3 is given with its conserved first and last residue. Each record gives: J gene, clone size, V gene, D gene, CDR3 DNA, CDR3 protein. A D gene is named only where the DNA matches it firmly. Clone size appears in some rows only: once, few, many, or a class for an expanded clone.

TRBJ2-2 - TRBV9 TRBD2 TGTGCCAGCAGCCATCGACTAGCGGGAGCGGTCGGGGAGCTGTTTTTT CASSHRLAGAVGELFF
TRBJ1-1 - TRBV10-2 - TGCGCCAGCAGTGAGATGCAGGGGAGGAACACTGAAGCTTTCTTT CASSEMQGRNTEAFF
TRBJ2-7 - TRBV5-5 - TGTGCCAGCAGCTTGGCTTTGGACAGCGCTGGCTACGAGCAGTACTTC CASSLALDSAGYEQYF
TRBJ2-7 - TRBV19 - TGTGCCAGTAGTATAGTAACAGGGAGCAACGAGCAGTACTTC CASSIVTGSNEQYF
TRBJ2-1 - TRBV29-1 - TGCAGCGCGCGGGCCTCCGGGCCTGTGGAGTGGGATGAGCAGTTCTTC CSARASGPVEWDEQFF
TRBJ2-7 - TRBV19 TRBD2 TGTGCCAGTAGTATAAACCCTAGCGGACCCTACGAGCAGTACTTC CASSINPSGPYEQYF
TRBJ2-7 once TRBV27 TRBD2 TGTGCCAGCAGCTATAATAGCGGGAACGAGCAGTACTTC CASSYNSGNEQYF
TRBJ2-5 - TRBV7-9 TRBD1 TGTGCCAGCAGCTCGCCCGAGGGTAGGGGGCGTGAGACCCAGTACTTC CASSSPEGRGRETQYF
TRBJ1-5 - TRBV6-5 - TGTGCCAGCACAGCAGACACCAATCAGCCCCAGCATTTT CASTADTNQPQHF
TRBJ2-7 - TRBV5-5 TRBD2 TGTGCCAGCAGCCAAGATCGCGGGACTAGCAGCGAGCAGTACTTC CASSQDRGTSSEQYF
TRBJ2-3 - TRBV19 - TGTGCCAGTAGTATAAGTGGGCCAGGGTTTAGCACAGATACGCAGTATTTT CASSISGPGFSTDTQYF
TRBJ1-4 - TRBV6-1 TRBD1 TGTGCCAGCAGTCCGGACAGGGCCCATAATGAAAAACTGTTTTTT CASSPDRAHNEKLFF
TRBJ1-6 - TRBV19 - TGTGCCAGTAGTCTGGGAGTGAATTCACCCCTCCACTTT CASSLGVNSPLHF
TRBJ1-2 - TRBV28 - TGTGCCAGCAGTTCCATACGACGAAACTATGGCTACACCTTC CASSSIRRNYGYTF
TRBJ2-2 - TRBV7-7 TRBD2 TGTGCTAGCAGCTTGGGACTAGCGGGATCGAACACCGGGGAGCTGTTTTTT CASSLGLAGSNTGELFF